This entry describes one T cell receptor beta chain. The sample is drawn from a study of blood T cell repertoires in COVID-19. Overall study: There were acute and convalescent COVID-19 samples, and they came from the United States, Italy and Spain. T cells, B-cell-depleted T cells, or PBMCs supplied cDNA or gDNA.

Authors' processing steps: Counts of nucleated cells, estimated from reference gene primer amplification, were obtained. Clones were sequenced by immunoSEQ multiplex PCR, and TCRdb holds only the in-frame ones, with some missing. V and J calls and clone size come straight from that table; D and trimming were deduced from the DNA. Altogether about 59,000 clones are present, more than 75% being singletons, with the ten largest covering around an eighth. CDR1 GTSNPN and CDR2 SVGIG come from the germline V gene (reference sequence). The CDR3 consists of 14 residues. V shed 3 bases and J shed 2 bases, with 11 bases lying between them.

This receptor was obtained from a man older than 75 with acute or convalescent COVID-19. V and J are TRBV30 and TRBJ1-5; unclear D gene. What was sequenced was peripheral blood. The CDR3 region has the DNA TGTGCCTGGAGCCGACTAATTGGCAATCAGCCCCAGCATTTT. This encodes CAWSRLIGNQPQHF.